The 31 T cell receptor beta chains listed next were all sequenced from one sample in a study of human T cells and chemical hapten exposure. The time point was: pre-sensitization, week 0. Described treatment: therapeutic diphenylcyclopropenone sensitization with weekly scalp DPC. TCRdb fed the RACE reads into MiXCR, producing one record per CDR3 protein. The table lists 300,000 to 450,000 distinct CDR3 sequences, approximately 5% of them singletons. This specimen consisted of whole blood, obtained in connection with sensitization to the hapten diphenylcyclopropenone (DPC). The receptors shown here come from a woman in her fifties or sixties with alopecia areata. Some clones in this sample may be carry-over from other donors' samples.

This chain connects TRBV20-1 to TRBJ2-1; the match to TRBD2 covers 7 bases. V was clipped by 5 bases and J by 2 bases; unmatched bases: 6. This CDR3 is 14 amino acids long. The germline V gene encodes CDR1 DFQATT and CDR2 SNEGSKA (reference sequence). The CDR3 reads CSAALASTYNEQFF. The CDR3 bases are TGCAGTGCTGCACTAGCGTCGACCTACAATGAGCAGTTCTTC.

There are many counts of this clonotype. The V and J genes are TRBV5-1 and TRBJ2-7, with D perhaps matching TRBD2 (6 bases). V was trimmed by 5 bases and J by 0 bases, leaving 15 bases between them. The germline V gene has CDR1 SGHRS and CDR2 YFSETQ. CDR3 length equals 15 residues. For the CDR3, the DNA is TGCGCCAGCAGTCCGGGGAGGATCAGCTCCTACGAGCAGTACTTC. Translating gives CASSPGRISSYEQYF.

This chain links TRBV12-3 or TRBV12-4 with TRBJ1-1; weak D call: TRBD1 (5 bases). V lost 1 base and J lost 7, with 10 bases in between. The CDR3 length is 13 residues. CDR3 sequence: CASSLDWGVEAFF. As DNA, the CDR3 is TGTGCCAGCAGTTTAGATTGGGGGGTTGAAGCTTTCTTT.

The chain recombines TRBV14 with TRBJ2-7, with TRBD1 identical over 7 bases. After removal of 1 base from V and 3 bases from J, the junction contained 9 bases not matched to a gene. The CDR3 has 16 residues. Germline lookup yields CDR1 SGHDN and CDR2 FVKESK. CDR3 sequence (DNA): TGTGCCAGCAGCCAAGTCCGGACAGGTCCCGGCTACGAGCAGTACTTC. Amino acid sequence: CASSQVRTGPGYEQYF.

The V call is TRBV7-9, the J call TRBJ2-7; possibly TRBD1 or TRBD2 for D (5 bases each). V was trimmed by 1 base and J by 7 bases, leaving 14 bases between them. CDR1 SEHNR and CDR2 FQNEAQ come from the germline V gene (reference sequence). There are 14 residues in the CDR3. The CDR3 coding sequence is TGTGCCAGCAGCTTAGGATACGGGACGGAAGAGCAGTACTTC. Amino acids: CASSLGYGTEEQYF.

The table lists this clonotype with many counts. This sequence joins TRBV7-2 and TRBJ2-3; TRBD2 agrees at 10 bases. The CDR3 covers 16 residues. Germline CDR1 reads SGHTA; CDR2 reads FQGNSA. Trimming cost V 2 bases and J 1 base; bases outside gene matches: 3. CDR3 protein: CASSLLAGVGTDTQYF. As DNA, the CDR3 is TGTGCCAGCAGCTTACTAGCGGGAGTGGGCACAGATACGCAGTATTTT.

The V and J genes are TRBV20-1 and TRBJ1-4; D is undetermined. The germline V gene encodes CDR1 DFQATT and CDR2 SNEGSKA (reference sequence). The CDR3 is 11 residues long. V dropped 2 bases and J dropped 8 bases, with 6 bases sitting between them. The CDR3 DNA reads TGCAGTGCTAGACAGGTCGAAAAACTGTTTTTT. Translated: CSARQVEKLFF.

Ten or more counts support this clonotype. The rearrangement joins TRBV11-2 to TRBJ1-5, with TRBD1 as a possible D gene (5 bases). Looked up from germline, CDR1 is SGHAT and CDR2 is FQNNGV. Trimming took off 5 bases at V and 7 bases at J, with 12 bases between the two ends. This CDR3 is 13 amino acids long. The CDR3 DNA reads TGTGCCAGCAGCGGACAAAAGGGGCAGCCCCAGCATTTT. It translates to CASSGQKGQPQHF.

This clonotype was observed a few times. This chain links TRBV10-3 with TRBJ2-7, with D tentatively TRBD2 (6 bases). The V end was cut by 2 bases, the J end by 0 bases, with 8 bases between. CDR3 length equals 14 residues. Germline values: CDR1 ENHRY, CDR2 SYGVKD. CDR3 nucleotide sequence: TGTGCCATCAGTGAGGGGGGACTCTCCTACGAGCAGTACTTC. The encoded protein is CAISEGGLSYEQYF.

The J gene is TRBJ2-7, the V gene TRBV6-5; tentative D call: TRBD1 (6 bases). This CDR3 contains 14 residues. The V end was cut by 7 bases, the J end by 4 bases, with 17 bases between. The germline CDR1 and CDR2 sequences are MNHEY and SVGAGI. The CDR3 here is CASTPGAGVYEQYF. Here the CDR3 DNA reads TGTGCCAGCACCCCCGGAGCAGGGGTATACGAGCAGTACTTC.

This clonotype has ten or more counts. V usage is TRBV15 and J usage is TRBJ1-5; D gene unclear. The germline gives CDR1 LNHNV, CDR2 YYDKDF (reference sequence). There are 14 residues in the CDR3. Trimming removed 0 bases at V and 9 bases at J, with 12 bases between. The DNA for the CDR3 is TGTGCCACCAGCAGAGATCGGGGAGTGGGGCCCCAGCATTTT. Amino acids: CATSRDRGVGPQHF.

This clonotype was counted many times. This rearrangement joins TRBV12-5 to TRBJ2-1; TRBD2 agrees at 9 bases. Trimming at V came to 6 bases and at J to 11 bases, leaving 8 bases not matched to a gene. Germline V gene lookup returns CDR1 LGHNT and CDR2 FRNRAP. The CDR3 totals 13 residues. The CDR3 spells CASGLTSGQKQFF. The CDR3 DNA is TGTGCTAGTGGCCTAACTAGCGGGCAAAAGCAGTTCTTC.

This clonotype has ten or more counts. This rearrangement joins TRBV20-1 to TRBJ2-7; a possible D gene is TRBD2 (5 bases). Trimming pared 6 bases from V and 5 bases from J, leaving 17 bases between. The CDR3 is 13 residues long. The germline CDR1 and CDR2 sequences are DFQATT and SNEGSKA (reference sequence). The CDR3 DNA follows: TGCAGTGCAGTACCGAGGGTCCAGAACGAGCAGTACTTC. Protein: CSAVPRVQNEQYF.

The chain employs TRBV2 and TRBJ2-3; D gene uncertain. This CDR3 region has 14 residues. Trimming pared 11 bases from V and 6 bases from J, leaving 21 bases between. Germline V gene sequence: CDR1 SNHLY, CDR2 FYNNEI. The chain's CDR3 is CAGAQSALGDTQYF. The CDR3 coding sequence is TGTGCCGGCGCCCAGAGCGCCTTAGGGGATACGCAGTATTTT.

The chain couples TRBV5-5 to TRBJ1-2, with 9 bases fitting TRBD1. Germline CDR1 and CDR2: SGHKS and YYEKEE (reference sequence). The length of the CDR3 is 14 residues. V gave up 5 bases and J gave up 5 bases; unmatched junction bases: 7. CDR3 sequence reads: CASRPPGTGYGYTF. CDR3 coding DNA: TGTGCCAGCAGACCACCCGGGACAGGGTATGGCTACACCTTC.

J is TRBJ2-3 and V is TRBV2; D perhaps matches TRBD1 (6 bases). Trimming took off 4 bases at V and 0 bases at J, with 17 bases between the two ends. The germline CDR1 and CDR2 sequences are SNHLY and FYNNEI. This CDR3 has 17 residues. DNA for the CDR3: TGTGCCAGCAGTGGGGGGTCCAGGGGAATAAGCACAGATACGCAGTATTTT. As protein: CASSGGSRGISTDTQYF.

This clonotype has at least ten counts. The V call is TRBV7-9, the J call TRBJ2-5, with 12 bases fitting TRBD2. Per germline, CDR1 SEHNR and CDR2 FQNEAQ (reference sequence). The CDR3 extends over 15 amino acids. Trimming at V came to 5 bases and at J to 2 bases, leaving 3 bases not matched to a gene. The CDR3: CASSPGLAGQETQYF. In DNA form, the CDR3 reads TGTGCCAGCAGCCCGGGACTAGCGGGTCAAGAGACCCAGTACTTC.

This clonotype was observed at least ten times. The rearrangement joins TRBV7-9 to TRBJ2-3; 9 positions match TRBD2. CDR3 size: 18 residues. CDR1 is SEHNR and CDR2 is FQNEAQ in the germline V gene (reference sequence). V was pared by 5 bases and J by 2 bases, with 14 bases of the junction left unmatched. The CDR3 region has the DNA TGTGCCAGCAGCCCTTACGGGCTAGCGGGGAGTTACACAGATACGCAGTATTTT. It specifies CASSPYGLAGSYTDTQYF.

This clonotype was observed at least ten times. The chain recombines TRBV5-1 with TRBJ1-2; D not resolved. Germline V gene data show CDR1 as SGHRS and CDR2 as YFSETQ. With 2 bases removed from V and 3 bases from J, the gap between germline ends came to 11 bases. This CDR3 has 14 residues. CDR3 residues: CASSFPGPDYGYTF. As DNA, the CDR3 is TGCGCCAGCAGCTTCCCCGGTCCGGACTATGGCTACACCTTC.

This clonotype was found many times. The CDR3 region is CASSPRGSYEQYF. The CDR3 region has the DNA TGTGCCAGCAGCCCCAGGGGGTCGTACGAGCAGTACTTC. The rearrangement joins TRBV3-1 to TRBJ2-7, with 7 bases aligning to TRBD1. J was trimmed by 4 bases and V by 4 bases; bases with no gene match: 4. The CDR3 consists of 13 residues. Germline-derived CDR1 and CDR2 are LGHDT and YNNKEL (reference sequence).

The chain couples TRBV20-1 to TRBJ1-4; no clear D gene. With 4 bases removed from V and 0 bases from J, the gap between germline ends came to 12 bases. The germline V gene has CDR1 DFQATT and CDR2 SNEGSKA (reference sequence). The length of the CDR3 is 15 residues. The CDR3 here is CSAIRQRATNEKLFF. Here the CDR3 DNA reads TGCAGTGCTATAAGGCAGCGGGCAACTAATGAAAAACTGTTTTTT.

This clonotype was detected many times. The V and J genes are TRBV3-1 and TRBJ2-7; D gene uncertain. This CDR3 comprises 12 residues. Trimming stripped 2 bases from V and 5 bases from J, with 7 bases between. The germline V gene encodes CDR1 LGHDT and CDR2 YNNKEL (reference sequence). The CDR3 region has the DNA TGTGCCAGCAGCCAACTCACAGACGAGCAGTACTTC. Translating it yields CASSQLTDEQYF.

The chain combines TRBV27 with TRBJ2-3; 7 bases are shared with TRBD2. Trimming at V came to 6 bases and at J to 1 base, leaving 4 bases not matched to a gene. This CDR3 has 14 residues. Germline V lookup: CDR1 MNHEY, CDR2 SMNVEV (reference sequence). CDR3 protein: CASRLATGTDTQYF. CDR3 nucleotides: TGTGCCAGCAGACTAGCGACGGGCACAGATACGCAGTATTTT.

This clonotype was detected many times. The rearrangement joins TRBV7-2 to TRBJ2-3; D ambiguous. Germline V CDR1 and CDR2: SGHTA, FQGNSA. The CDR3 is 12 amino acids. Trimming removed 1 base at V and 5 bases at J, with 4 bases between. Written as DNA, the CDR3 is TGTGCCAGCAGCTTAGGCTTAGATACGCAGTATTTT. Residues: CASSLGLDTQYF.

The table lists this clonotype with a few counts. V gene TRBV9 combines with J gene TRBJ1-5; 7 nucleotides align to TRBD1. The germline V gene encodes CDR1 SGDLS and CDR2 YYNGEE. Trimming removed 7 bases from V and 3 bases from J; junction bases left unmatched: 10. The CDR3 length is 15 residues. CDR3 loop: CASGAGTASNQPQHF. CDR3 nucleotides: TGTGCCAGCGGAGCCGGGACAGCATCCAATCAGCCCCAGCATTTT.

In this sample, this clonotype turned up a few times. The chain recombines TRBV24-1 with TRBJ2-2, with unresolved D. The CDR3 contains 12 residues. Germline V gene data show CDR1 as KGHDR and CDR2 as SFDVKD. Deletions cut 5 bases from V and 3 bases from J, with 3 bases between. Written as DNA, the CDR3 is TGTGCCACCAGTGGGGACACCGGGGAGCTGTTTTTT. It codes for CATSGDTGELFF.

This clonotype was seen at least ten times. CDR3 in amino acids: CASSVGYQNTEAFF. The CDR3 region has the DNA TGTGCCAGCAGTGTTGGTTACCAGAACACTGAAGCTTTCTTT. The chain combines TRBV6-1 with TRBJ1-1; D is unresolved. Looked up from germline, CDR1 is MNHNS and CDR2 is SASEGT. The CDR3 consists of 14 residues. The V gene lost 4 bases and the J gene lost 1 base, with 10 bases spanning the gap.

This clonotype was counted ten times or more. The genes are TRBV2 and TRBJ2-3, with TRBD2 identical over 8 bases. The V gene's germline CDR1 is SNHLY and CDR2 FYNNEI. This CDR3 is 15 amino acids long. After removal of 6 bases from V and 2 bases from J, the junction contained 7 bases not matched to a gene. CDR3 amino acids: CASRATSGITDTQYF. The CDR3 region has the DNA TGTGCCAGCAGGGCTACTAGCGGAATCACAGATACGCAGTATTTT.

The sample holds a few counts of this clonotype. The genes are TRBV6-1 and TRBJ2-3; D may be TRBD2 (5 bases). The CDR3 totals 15 residues. Germline V gene lookup returns CDR1 MNHNS and CDR2 SASEGT. The V gene lost 0 bases and the J gene lost 4 bases, with 11 bases spanning the gap. CDR3 region: CASSEAGAASDTQYF. The CDR3 nucleotides are TGTGCCAGCAGTGAAGCCGGAGCGGCCTCAGATACGCAGTATTTT.

The V gene is TRBV12-3 or TRBV12-4, the J gene TRBJ1-5; D ambiguous. Trimming took off 6 bases at V and 0 bases at J, with 12 bases between the two ends. CDR3 length: 15 residues. In DNA, the CDR3 is TGTGCCAGCAGCCAGATGGGGAATAGCAATCAGCCCCAGCATTTT. Its translation: CASSQMGNSNQPQHF.

This clonotype was observed many times. The CDR3, as DNA: TGTGCCAGCAGTTTCCGACAGGGGGGTTTCTACGAGCAGTACTTC. It translates to CASSFRQGGFYEQYF. The rearrangement uses TRBV27 and TRBJ2-7, with 9 bases that match TRBD1. Germline-derived CDR1 and CDR2 are MNHEY and SMNVEV (reference sequence). V was pared by 3 bases and J by 3 bases, with 6 bases of the junction left unmatched. The CDR3 runs 15 residues.